This entry lists 17 T cell receptor beta chains sequenced from one sample in a study of shared clonotypes between healthy human individuals. The repertoire was sequenced with immunoSEQ multiplex PCR; TCRdb's copy has only in-frame clones and lacks some. This repertoire shows 1,100,000 or so clones, around 82% found once; its top ten account for about 0.52%. Material for sequencing was memory CD4+ T cells from PBMCs. Described subset: CD45RA-negative fraction. These receptors were taken from a man aged 18 to 29 in good health. Some clones in this sample may be carry-over from other donors' samples.

The CDR3 region has the DNA TGTGCCAGCAGTTCGGGACAGGGGGCTAGGACTGAAGCTTTCTTT. Protein product: CASSSGQGARTEAFF. The chain is built from TRBV28 and TRBJ1-1, with 12 bases lining up with TRBD1. The CDR3 extends over 15 amino acids. CDR1 MDHEN and CDR2 SYDVKM come from the germline V gene. The V gene end was trimmed by 4 bases and the J gene end by 5 bases; junction bases not matched to a gene: 5.

V gene TRBV28 combines with J gene TRBJ2-6; D ambiguous. The CDR3 consists of 16 residues. The germline CDR1 and CDR2 sequences are MDHEN and SYDVKM. V lost 2 bases to trimming and J lost 4 bases, with 12 bases between them. The CDR3 region has the DNA TGTGCCAGCAGTTTACAGAGACTTGCCGGGGCCAACGTCCTGACTTTC. Its translation: CASSLQRLAGANVLTF. The whole variable domain, filled in from reference TRBV28 and TRBJ2-6, reads DVKVTQSSRYLVKRTGEKVFLECVQDMDHENMFWYRQDPGLGLRLIYFSYDVKMKEKGDIPEGYSVSREKKERFSLILESASTNQTSMYLCASSLQRLAGANVLTFGAGSRLTVL.

This clone was observed once. The chain carries TRBV18 and TRBJ1-3, with D perhaps TRBD1 (5 bases). CDR3 length equals 15 residues. Trimming left V 6 bases short and J 3 bases short, with 15 bases between. CDR1 and CDR2 from the germline V gene are KGHSH and LQKENI. CDR3: CASSPPGLHGNTIYF. CDR3 nucleotide sequence: TGTGCCAGCTCTCCCCCAGGGCTTCATGGAAACACCATATATTTT.

With respect to this clone: Other DNA sequences of this sample code for an identical CDR3. J is TRBJ2-5 and V is TRBV5-1; D remains unclear. Germline V lookup: CDR1 SGHRS, CDR2 YFSETQ. The CDR3 has 12 amino acids. V was trimmed by 5 bases and J by 5 bases, leaving 10 bases between them. The CDR3 DNA reads TGCGCCAGCAGTTTCCCCGGGGAGACCCAGTACTTC. Protein sequence: CASSFPGETQYF.

The chain has TRBV6-1 and TRBJ1-2; weak D call: TRBD1 (5 bases). The CDR3 runs to 15 residues. V lost 0 bases, J lost 7 bases, and 15 bases lay in between. CDR1 and CDR2 (germline): MNHNS, SASEGT. This CDR3 is CASSEARDGYRGYTF. Written as DNA, the CDR3 is TGTGCCAGCAGTGAAGCTAGGGACGGCTATCGTGGCTACACCTTC.

The chain combines TRBV27 with TRBJ1-2; D is perhaps TRBD1 (5 bases). This CDR3 has 15 residues. Germline CDR1 reads MNHEY; CDR2 reads SMNVEV (reference sequence). Trimming removed 7 bases from V and 4 bases from J, with 19 bases in between. In DNA form, the CDR3 reads TGTGCCAGCACCCAAACCCCGACAGCCCCCTATGGCTACACCTTC. It yields the protein CASTQTPTAPYGYTF.

This chain joins TRBV5-6 and TRBJ1-3; tentatively, D is TRBD1 (6 bases). CDR3 length: 17 residues. With 2 bases removed from V and 3 bases from J, the gap between germline ends came to 18 bases. Germline V gene sequence: CDR1 SGHDT, CDR2 YYEEEE. The CDR3 DNA reads as TGTGCCAGCAGCTTAGCCGGAGCAGGGGAAGTTGGAAACACCATATATTTT. It yields the protein CASSLAGAGEVGNTIYF. Full variable domain (outside the CDR3, taken from reference TRBV5-6 and TRBJ1-3): DAGVTQSPTHLIKTRGQQVTLRCSPKSGHDTVSWYQQALGQGPQFIFQYYEEEERQRGNFPDRFSGHQFPNYSSELNVNALLLGDSALYLCASSLAGAGEVGNTIYFGEGSWLTVV.

In its sample, this clone was seen a few times. The chain carries TRBV7-9 and TRBJ2-7, with 8 bases identical to TRBD1. CDR3 length: 13 residues. The V gene end was trimmed by 5 bases and the J gene end by 7 bases; junction bases not matched to a gene: 7. CDR1 and CDR2 from the germline V gene are SEHNR and FQNEAQ (reference sequence). The CDR3 region has the DNA TGTGCCAGCAGCAATGTCGGGGACAGGGAGCAGTACTTC. Protein product: CASSNVGDREQYF.

The chain uses TRBV7-2 and TRBJ2-7, with 9 bases lining up with TRBD1. Per the germline V gene, CDR1 is SGHTA and CDR2 is FQGNSA. This CDR3 comprises 15 residues. J lost 0 bases, V lost 5 bases, and 5 bases had no gene match. In DNA, the CDR3 is TGTGCCAGCAGCCTGATGGACAGGGGCTCCTACGAGCAGTACTTC. It specifies CASSLMDRGSYEQYF. Full variable domain (outside the CDR3, taken from reference TRBV7-2 and TRBJ2-7): GAGVSQSPSNKVTEKGKDVELRCDPISGHTALYWYRQSLGQGLEFLIYFQGNSAPDKSGLPSDRFSAERTGGSVSTLTIQRTQQEDSAVYLCASSLMDRGSYEQYFGPGTRLTVT.

V is TRBV5-1 and J is TRBJ2-5, with TRBD1 identical over 8 bases. The CDR3 has 15 residues. Germline V gene lookup returns CDR1 SGHRS and CDR2 YFSETQ. Germline trimming cut 4 bases from V and 2 bases from J; bases unmatched to any gene: 7. Here the CDR3 reads CASSGGTGPQETQYF. The CDR3 nucleotides are TGCGCCAGCAGCGGGGGGACAGGACCACAAGAGACCCAGTACTTC.

This chain joins TRBV7-3 and TRBJ2-1; TRBD2 is a possible D gene (6 bases). Germline CDR1 is SGHTA and CDR2 is FQGTGA. Trimming took off 2 bases at V and 0 bases at J, with 11 bases between the two ends. The CDR3 contains 16 residues. DNA for the CDR3: TGTGCCAGCAGCTTAGCTAGCGCCAGCTCCTACAATGAGCAGTTCTTC. This sequence encodes CASSLASASSYNEQFF. The variable domain in full, completed from reference TRBV7-3 and TRBJ2-1, reads GAGVSQTPSNKVTEKGKYVELRCDPISGHTALYWYRQSLGQGPEFLIYFQGTGAADDSGLPNDRFFAVRPEGSVSTLKIQRTERGDSAVYLCASSLASASSYNEQFFGPGTRLTVL.

The gene calls are TRBV7-6 and TRBJ2-1; D gene uncertain. V was shortened by 5 bases and J by 0 bases, with 5 bases between the two germline ends. The CDR3 consists of 13 residues. The germline V gene has CDR1 SGHVS and CDR2 FNYEAQ. The CDR3 sequence is CASSQSSYNEQFF. The CDR3, as DNA: TGTGCCAGCAGCCAATCCTCCTACAATGAGCAGTTCTTC.

The CDR3 nucleotides are TGTGCCACCAGCAGAGGAGCGATGACTAGAATGATAAACAATGAGCAGTTCTTC. It codes for CATSRGAMTRMINNEQFF. The chain links TRBV15 to TRBJ2-1; maybe TRBD2 (6 bases). The CDR3 spans 18 residues. The V gene's germline CDR1 is LNHNV and CDR2 YYDKDF (reference sequence). Trimming took off 1 base at V and 5 bases at J, with 21 bases between the two ends.

This sequence joins TRBV19 and TRBJ1-5; D gene unclear. The CDR3 extends over 15 amino acids. Germline CDR1 is LNHDA and CDR2 is SQIVND (reference sequence). Deletions cut 5 bases from V and 7 bases from J, with 18 bases between. The CDR3 coding sequence is TGTGCCAGTAGTCCCGACTCAGCCGCCAGCCAGCCCCAGCATTTT. Translated: CASSPDSAASQPQHF.

This clone has just one count. J is TRBJ1-4 and V is TRBV5-1, with D possibly being TRBD1 (6 bases). From germline, CDR1 is SGHRS and CDR2 YFSETQ. V lost 4 bases, J lost 0 bases, and 10 bases lay in between. CDR3 length equals 15 residues. The CDR3 sequence is CASSVQGSTNEKLFF. CDR3 nucleotides: TGCGCCAGCAGCGTACAGGGTTCAACTAATGAAAAACTGTTTTTT.

The chain combines TRBV29-1 with TRBJ1-2; unclear D gene. The CDR3 loop spans 13 amino acids. Germline-derived CDR1 and CDR2 are SQVTM and ANQGSEA. Trimming removed 6 bases from V and 8 bases from J, with 19 bases in between. CDR3 in amino acids: CSVDHAGNRGYTF. CDR3 coding DNA: TGCAGCGTGGATCATGCGGGTAATAGGGGCTACACCTTC.

The table lists this clone with many counts. J is TRBJ2-1 and V is TRBV4-2; TRBD1 agrees at 8 bases. Germline V CDR1 and CDR2: LGHNA, YNFKEQ. The CDR3 contains 20 residues. V gave up 2 bases and J gave up 2 bases; unmatched junction bases: 17. The CDR3 here is CASSQRGGDRGTSAYNEQFF. CDR3 nucleotide sequence: TGTGCCAGCAGCCAAAGAGGGGGCGACAGGGGTACCTCTGCCTACAATGAGCAGTTCTTC.